Listed here are 13 T cell receptor beta chains from one sample, sequenced in a study of Graves' ophthalmopathy and Graves' hyperthyroidism. As the template, RNA transcripts were used to amplify TCR beta CDR3 regions. Amplification began with first-round RT-PCR using HTBI primers, then second-round multiplex PCR was performed. TCRdb independently ran MiXCR on the multiplex PCR reads; one entry per CDR3 protein. Altogether approximately 640,000 distinct CDR3 sequences are present, about 40% being singletons, with the ten largest covering 3.3%. Sequencing was done on a sample of peripheral blood. The receptors derive from an adult man with Graves' ophthalmopathy.

This clonotype was seen a handful of times. A read error may produce the germline difference seen at one junction end. The V call is TRBV10-3, the J call TRBJ1-4; 7 positions agree with TRBD1. The CDR3 extends over 16 amino acids. Germline V CDR1 and CDR2: ENHRY, SYGVKD. The chain's CDR3 is CASSDLGGAPNEKLFF. In DNA, the CDR3 is TGTGCCAGCAGTGATTTAGGGGGCGCACCTAATGAAAAACTGTTTTTT.

The table lists this clonotype with many counts. The chain recombines TRBV7-9 with TRBJ1-2; 7 positions match TRBD1. The junction had 9 bases not matched to a gene; V was cut back by 5 bases and J by 6 bases. The CDR3 is 14 residues long. Germline V lookup: CDR1 SEHNR, CDR2 FQNEAQ (reference sequence). The CDR3 region is CASSRGTAIDGYTF. The DNA of the CDR3 is TGTGCCAGCAGCCGGGGGACAGCGATCGATGGCTACACCTTC.

This clonotype was recorded many times. The chain links TRBV19 to TRBJ1-4; possibly TRBD1 for D (6 bases). This CDR3 comprises 17 residues. CDR1 LNHDA and CDR2 SQIVND come from the germline V gene (reference sequence). Trimming took off 5 bases at V and 3 bases at J, with 19 bases between the two ends. CDR3 sequence reads: CASSRSTGGNSNEKLFF. CDR3 DNA: TGTGCCAGTAGTCGCTCGACAGGTGGCAACTCTAATGAAAAACTGTTTTTT.

At least ten counts were recorded for this clonotype. The chain recombines TRBV10-3 with TRBJ1-3; unclear D gene. The CDR3 is made up of 13 amino acids. From germline, CDR1 is ENHRY and CDR2 SYGVKD. Trimming removed 0 bases at V and 4 bases at J, with 4 bases between. The CDR3 loop is CAISESPGNTIYF. Here the CDR3 DNA reads TGTGCCATCAGTGAGTCCCCCGGAAACACCATATATTTT.

This clonotype was recorded many times. The chain joins TRBV2 to TRBJ2-5; no definite D call. Germline loops: CDR1 SNHLY, CDR2 FYNNEI. This CDR3 is 10 amino acids long. V lost 5 bases, J lost 5 bases, and 3 bases lay in between. DNA for the CDR3: TGTGCCAGCAGTAGGGAGACCCAGTACTTC. Its translation: CASSRETQYF.

Points on this clonotype: The conserved phenylalanine or tryptophan is not found at the CDR3 terminus, so this likely reflects a read error. This rearrangement joins TRBV20-1 to TRBJ2-7; a weak D match, TRBD2 (6 bases). CDR3 length: 14 amino acids. Per the germline V gene, CDR1 is DFQATT and CDR2 is SNEGSKA (reference sequence). Trimming pared 3 bases from V and 3 bases from J, leaving 15 bases between. This CDR3 reads CSASVQGGGYEQYL. CDR3 coding DNA: TGCAGTGCTAGTGTGCAGGGAGGCGGCTACGAGCAGTACCTC.

The rearrangement links TRBV20-1 to TRBJ2-7, with 7 bases identical to TRBD1. The CDR3 consists of 12 residues. V was pared by 4 bases and J by 0 bases, with 0 bases of the junction left unmatched. From germline, CDR1 is DFQATT and CDR2 SNEGSKA (reference sequence). The CDR3 DNA sequence: TGCAGTGCTAACAGGGGCTCCTACGAGCAGTACTTC. Its protein is CSANRGSYEQYF.

This clonotype has at least ten counts. The gene calls are TRBV15 and TRBJ1-1; 7 positions match TRBD1. With 3 bases clipped from V and 3 bases from J, the junction kept 7 bases outside the gene matches. Germline V lookup: CDR1 LNHNV, CDR2 YYDKDF (reference sequence). This CDR3 has 15 amino acids. CDR3 coding DNA: TGTGCCACCAGCAGGGCCCCGGGACAGCACACTGAAGCTTTCTTT. This gives the protein CATSRAPGQHTEAFF.

The chain has TRBV25-1 and TRBJ1-1; D may be TRBD1 (6 bases). From germline, CDR1 is MGHDK and CDR2 SYGVNS. V lost 4 bases, J lost 0 bases, and 18 bases lay in between. The length of the CDR3 is 17 residues. The CDR3: CASSARDRGQLNTEAFF. The CDR3 nucleotides are TGTGCCAGCAGTGCTAGAGATAGAGGACAGCTGAACACTGAAGCTTTCTTT.

The rearrangement links TRBV10-3 to TRBJ1-2; weak D call: TRBD1 (5 bases). This CDR3 region has 12 residues. Germline V gene data show CDR1 as ENHRY and CDR2 as SYGVKD. V dropped 0 bases and J dropped 6 bases, with 5 bases sitting between them. The CDR3 sequence: CAISESGDGYTF. The CDR3 DNA reads as TGTGCCATCAGTGAGTCGGGGGATGGCTACACCTTC.

This clonotype turned up a few times. The J gene is TRBJ2-7, the V gene TRBV11-2, with a possible D match to TRBD2 (5 bases). Germline-derived CDR1 and CDR2 are SGHAT and FQNNGV. Deletions cut 1 base from V and 5 bases from J, with 15 bases between. The CDR3 totals 15 residues. This CDR3 reads CASSLGSKEVNEQYF. The CDR3 DNA sequence: TGTGCCAGCAGCTTAGGGTCCAAGGAGGTCAACGAGCAGTACTTC.

A remark on this clonotype: The final CDR3 position lacks the conserved phenylalanine or tryptophan, pointing to a likely read error. The chain joins TRBV6-5 to TRBJ1-1; the D gene is possibly TRBD1 (5 bases). The germline V gene encodes CDR1 MNHEY and CDR2 SVGAGI. This CDR3 is 15 amino acids long. Deletions cut 2 bases from V and 3 bases from J, with 13 bases between. The CDR3 loop is CASSYGGALDTEAFL. The CDR3 DNA reads TGTGCCAGCAGTTACGGCGGGGCGTTGGACACTGAAGCTTTCCTT.

This clonotype was seen a few times. The rearrangement joins TRBV29-1 to TRBJ2-1; TRBD1 or TRBD2 may be the D gene (5 bases each). The V and J ends lost 2 bases and 6 bases respectively, with 11 bases between them. This CDR3 is 13 amino acids long. Germline V gene lookup returns CDR1 SQVTM and CDR2 ANQGSEA. CDR3 bases: TGCAGCGTTGAACGGACTGGGGCCAATGAGCAGTTCTTC. Translating it yields CSVERTGANEQFF.